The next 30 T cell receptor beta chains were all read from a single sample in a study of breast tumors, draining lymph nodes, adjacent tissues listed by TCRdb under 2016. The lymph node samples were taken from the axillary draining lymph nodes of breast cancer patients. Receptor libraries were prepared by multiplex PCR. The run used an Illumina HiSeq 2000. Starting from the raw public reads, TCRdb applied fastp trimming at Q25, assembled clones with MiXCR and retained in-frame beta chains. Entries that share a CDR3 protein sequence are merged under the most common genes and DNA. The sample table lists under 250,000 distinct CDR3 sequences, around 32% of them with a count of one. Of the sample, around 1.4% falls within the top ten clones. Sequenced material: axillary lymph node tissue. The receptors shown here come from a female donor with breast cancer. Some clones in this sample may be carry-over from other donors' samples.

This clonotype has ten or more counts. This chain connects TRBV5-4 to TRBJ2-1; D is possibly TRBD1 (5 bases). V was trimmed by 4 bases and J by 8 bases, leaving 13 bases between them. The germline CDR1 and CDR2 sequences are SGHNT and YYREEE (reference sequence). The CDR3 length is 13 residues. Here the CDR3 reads CASSLIFRDEQFF. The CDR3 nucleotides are TGTGCCAGCAGCCTGATTTTCAGGGATGAGCAGTTCTTC.

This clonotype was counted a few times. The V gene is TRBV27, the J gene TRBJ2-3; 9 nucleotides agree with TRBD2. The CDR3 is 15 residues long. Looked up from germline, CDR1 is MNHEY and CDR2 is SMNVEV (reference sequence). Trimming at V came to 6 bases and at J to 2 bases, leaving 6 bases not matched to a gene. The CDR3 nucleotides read TGTGCCAGCAGCCCCGGGACTAGCCCCACAGATACGCAGTATTTT. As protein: CASSPGTSPTDTQYF.

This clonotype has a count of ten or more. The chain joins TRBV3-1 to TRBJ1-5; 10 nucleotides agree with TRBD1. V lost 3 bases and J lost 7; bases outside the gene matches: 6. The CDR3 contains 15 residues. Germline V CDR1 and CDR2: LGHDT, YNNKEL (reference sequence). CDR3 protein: CASSQGQGLRQPQHF. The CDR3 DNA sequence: TGTGCCAGCAGCCAGGGACAGGGGTTACGACAGCCCCAGCATTTT.

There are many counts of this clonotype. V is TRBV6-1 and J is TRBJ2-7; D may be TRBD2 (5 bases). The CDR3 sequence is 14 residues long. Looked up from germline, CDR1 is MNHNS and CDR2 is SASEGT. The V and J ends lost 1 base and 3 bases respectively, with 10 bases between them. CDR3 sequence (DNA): TGTGCCAGCAGTGAAGGGGAGTCCGGCTACGAGCAGTACTTC. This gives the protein CASSEGESGYEQYF.

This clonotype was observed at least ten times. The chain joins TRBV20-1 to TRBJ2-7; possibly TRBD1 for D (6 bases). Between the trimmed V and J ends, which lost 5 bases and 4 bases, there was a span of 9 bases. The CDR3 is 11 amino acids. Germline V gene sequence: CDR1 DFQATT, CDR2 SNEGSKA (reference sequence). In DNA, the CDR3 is TGCAGTGCTTTACAGGGATACGAGCAGTACTTC. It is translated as CSALQGYEQYF.

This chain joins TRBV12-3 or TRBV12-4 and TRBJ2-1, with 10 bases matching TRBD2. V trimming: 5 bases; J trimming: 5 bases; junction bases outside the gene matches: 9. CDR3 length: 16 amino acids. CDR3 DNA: TGTGCCAGCAGTCCCCCCCGAACTAGCGGGAACAATGAGCAGTTCTTC. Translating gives CASSPPRTSGNNEQFF.

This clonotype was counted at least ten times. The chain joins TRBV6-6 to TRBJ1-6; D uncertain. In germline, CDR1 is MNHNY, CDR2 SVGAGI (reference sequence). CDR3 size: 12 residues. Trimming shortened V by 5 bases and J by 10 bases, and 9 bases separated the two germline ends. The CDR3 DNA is TGTGCCAGCAGTCAATGGGAATCACCCCTCCACTTT. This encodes CASSQWESPLHF.

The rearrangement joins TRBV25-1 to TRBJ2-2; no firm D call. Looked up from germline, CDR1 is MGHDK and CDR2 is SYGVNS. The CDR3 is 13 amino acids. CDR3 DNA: TGTGCTCCAAAAGCCTCCTACACCGGGGAGCTGTTTTTT. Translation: CAPKASYTGELFF.

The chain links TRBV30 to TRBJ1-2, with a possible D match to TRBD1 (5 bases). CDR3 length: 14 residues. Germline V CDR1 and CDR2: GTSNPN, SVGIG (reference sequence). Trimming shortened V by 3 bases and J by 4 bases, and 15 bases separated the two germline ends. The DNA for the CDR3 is TGTGCCTGGAGACGAGCCGGGGCACCCTATGGCTACACCTTC. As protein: CAWRRAGAPYGYTF.

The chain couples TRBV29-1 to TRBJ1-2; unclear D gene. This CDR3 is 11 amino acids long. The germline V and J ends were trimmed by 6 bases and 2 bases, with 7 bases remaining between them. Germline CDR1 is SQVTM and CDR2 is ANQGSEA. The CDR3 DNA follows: TGCAGCGTCGACCGAAACTATGGCTACACCTTC. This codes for CSVDRNYGYTF.

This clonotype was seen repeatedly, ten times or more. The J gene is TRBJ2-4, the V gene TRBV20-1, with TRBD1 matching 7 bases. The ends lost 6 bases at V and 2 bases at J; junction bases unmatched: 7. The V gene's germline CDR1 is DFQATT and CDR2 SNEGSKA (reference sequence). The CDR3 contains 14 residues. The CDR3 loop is CSATQQGTKNIQYF. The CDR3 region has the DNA TGCAGTGCGACCCAACAGGGGACCAAAAACATTCAGTACTTC.

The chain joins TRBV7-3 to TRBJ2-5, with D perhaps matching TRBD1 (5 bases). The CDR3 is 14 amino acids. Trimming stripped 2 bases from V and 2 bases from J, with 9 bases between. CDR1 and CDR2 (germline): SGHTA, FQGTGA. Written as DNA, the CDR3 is TGTGCCAGCAGCTTAGGGGCTCCACAAGAGACCCAGTACTTC. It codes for CASSLGAPQETQYF.

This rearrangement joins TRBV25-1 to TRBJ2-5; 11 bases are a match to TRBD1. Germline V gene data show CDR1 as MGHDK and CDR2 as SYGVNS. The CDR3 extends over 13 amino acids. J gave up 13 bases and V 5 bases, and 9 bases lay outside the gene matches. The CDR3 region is CASSFPDRGRAYF. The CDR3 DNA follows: TGTGCCAGCAGTTTCCCGGACAGGGGGCGGGCGTACTTC.

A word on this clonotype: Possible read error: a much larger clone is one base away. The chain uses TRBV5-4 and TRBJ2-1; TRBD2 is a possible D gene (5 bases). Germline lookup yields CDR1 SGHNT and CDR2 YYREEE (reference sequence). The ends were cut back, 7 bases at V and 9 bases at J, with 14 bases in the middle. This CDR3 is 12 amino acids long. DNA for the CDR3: TGTGCCAGCCTTGGTTCAGCGGTTGAGCAGTTCTTC. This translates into CASLGSAVEQFF.

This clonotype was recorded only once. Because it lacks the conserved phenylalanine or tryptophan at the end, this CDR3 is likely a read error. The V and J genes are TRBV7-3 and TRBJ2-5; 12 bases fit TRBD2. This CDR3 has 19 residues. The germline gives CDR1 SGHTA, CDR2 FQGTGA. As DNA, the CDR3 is TGTGCCAGCAGCCCGAGGACTAGCGGGAAGATATCTGGGCAAGGGACCCAGTACTCC. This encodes CASSPRTSGKISGQGTQYS.

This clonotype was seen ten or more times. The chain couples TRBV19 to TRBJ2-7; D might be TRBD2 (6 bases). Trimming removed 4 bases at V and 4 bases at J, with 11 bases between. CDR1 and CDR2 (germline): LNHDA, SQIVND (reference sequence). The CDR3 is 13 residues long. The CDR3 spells CASSTGGRYEQYF. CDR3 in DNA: TGTGCCAGTAGTACCGGGGGTCGGTACGAGCAGTACTTC.

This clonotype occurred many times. As DNA, the CDR3 is TGCAGTGCTAGAAAGAACAGGGTGAAAGAGACCCAGTACTTC. Its protein is CSARKNRVKETQYF. The chain uses TRBV20-1 and TRBJ2-5, with D possibly being TRBD1 (6 bases). This CDR3 is built from 14 residues. CDR1 and CDR2 from the germline V gene are DFQATT and SNEGSKA (reference sequence). Between the trimmed V and J ends, which lost 2 bases and 3 bases, there was a span of 13 bases.

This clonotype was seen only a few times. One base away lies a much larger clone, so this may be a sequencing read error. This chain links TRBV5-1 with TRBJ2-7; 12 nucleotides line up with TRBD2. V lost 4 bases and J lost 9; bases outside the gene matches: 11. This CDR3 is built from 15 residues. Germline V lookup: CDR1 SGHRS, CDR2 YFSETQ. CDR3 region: CASSLLAGGHRGQYF. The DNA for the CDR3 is TGCGCCAGCAGCCTACTAGCGGGGGGCCACAGAGGGCAGTACTTC.

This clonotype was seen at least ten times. CDR3 sequence: CASGVAEGYQETQYF. The CDR3 nucleotides are TGTGCCAGCGGGGTGGCGGAAGGGTACCAAGAGACCCAGTACTTC. This chain links TRBV9 with TRBJ2-5, with unresolved D. Germline assignment: CDR1 SGDLS and CDR2 YYNGEE. With 7 bases removed from V and 0 bases from J, the gap between germline ends came to 16 bases. CDR3 length: 15 amino acids.

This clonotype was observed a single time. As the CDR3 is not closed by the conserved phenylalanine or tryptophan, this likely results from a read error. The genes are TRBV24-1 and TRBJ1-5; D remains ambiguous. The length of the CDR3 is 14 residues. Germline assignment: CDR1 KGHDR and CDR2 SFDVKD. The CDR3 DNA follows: TGTGCCACCAGTGATACCGGGATCAATCCGCCCCAGCATTCT. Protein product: CATSDTGINPPQHS.

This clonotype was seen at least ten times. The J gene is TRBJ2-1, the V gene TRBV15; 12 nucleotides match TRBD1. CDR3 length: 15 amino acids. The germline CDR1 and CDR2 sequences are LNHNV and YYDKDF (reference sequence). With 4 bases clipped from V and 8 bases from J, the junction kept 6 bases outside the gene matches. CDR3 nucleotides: TGTGCCACCAGCACGAGGGACAGGGGGCTCTATGAGCAGTTCTTC. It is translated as CATSTRDRGLYEQFF.

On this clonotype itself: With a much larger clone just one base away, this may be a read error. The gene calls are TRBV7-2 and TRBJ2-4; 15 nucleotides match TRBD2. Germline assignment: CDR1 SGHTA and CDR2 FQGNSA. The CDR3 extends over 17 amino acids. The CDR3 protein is CASSPGLAGGLKNIRYF. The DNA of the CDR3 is TGTGCCAGCAGCCCCGGACTAGCGGGAGGGCTCAAAAACATTCGGTACTTC.

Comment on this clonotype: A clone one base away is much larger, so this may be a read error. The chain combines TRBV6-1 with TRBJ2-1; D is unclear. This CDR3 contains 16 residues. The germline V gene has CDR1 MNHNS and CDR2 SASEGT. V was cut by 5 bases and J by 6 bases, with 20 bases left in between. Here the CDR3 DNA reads TGTGCCAGCAGTCAAATCCGGATTCGGTTGGGCAATGAGCAGTTCTTC. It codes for CASSQIRIRLGNEQFF.

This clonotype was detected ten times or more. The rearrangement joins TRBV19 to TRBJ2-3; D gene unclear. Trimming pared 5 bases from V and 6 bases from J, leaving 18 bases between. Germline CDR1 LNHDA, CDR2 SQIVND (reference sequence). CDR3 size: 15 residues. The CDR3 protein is CASSARTAWADTQYF. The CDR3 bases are TGTGCCAGTAGTGCGAGGACGGCTTGGGCGGATACGCAGTATTTT.

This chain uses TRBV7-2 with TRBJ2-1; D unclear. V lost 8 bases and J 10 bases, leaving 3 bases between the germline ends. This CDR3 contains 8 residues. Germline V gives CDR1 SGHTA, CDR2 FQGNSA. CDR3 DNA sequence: TGTGCCAGCGGGGAGCAGTTCTTC. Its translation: CASGEQFF.

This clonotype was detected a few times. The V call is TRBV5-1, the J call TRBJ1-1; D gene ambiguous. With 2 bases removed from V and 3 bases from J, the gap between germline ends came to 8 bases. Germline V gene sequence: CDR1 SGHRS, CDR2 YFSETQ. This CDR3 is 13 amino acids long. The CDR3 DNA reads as TGCGCCAGCAGCTTCGGACCGTACACTGAAGCTTTCTTT. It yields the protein CASSFGPYTEAFF.

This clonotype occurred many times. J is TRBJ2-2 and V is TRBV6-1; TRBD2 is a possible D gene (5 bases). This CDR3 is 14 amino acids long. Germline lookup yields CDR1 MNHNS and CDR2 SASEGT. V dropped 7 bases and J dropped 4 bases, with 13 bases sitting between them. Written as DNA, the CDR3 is TGTGCCAGCACCCCCGGACTCTCCACCGGGGAGCTGTTTTTT. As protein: CASTPGLSTGELFF.

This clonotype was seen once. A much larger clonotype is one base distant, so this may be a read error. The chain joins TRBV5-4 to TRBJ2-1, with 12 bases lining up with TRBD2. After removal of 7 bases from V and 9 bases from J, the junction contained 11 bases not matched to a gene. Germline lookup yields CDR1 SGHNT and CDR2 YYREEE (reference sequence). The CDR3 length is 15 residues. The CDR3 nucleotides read TGTGCCAGCGGCCTAGCGGGAGGGCCTGGGAGTGAGCAGTTCTTC. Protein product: CASGLAGGPGSEQFF. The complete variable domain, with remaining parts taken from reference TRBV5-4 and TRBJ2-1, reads ETGVTQSPTHLIKTRGQQVTLRCSSQSGHNTVSWYQQALGQGPQFIFQYYREEENGRGNFPPRFSGLQFPNYSSELNVNALELDDSALYLCASGLAGGPGSEQFFGPGTRLTVL.

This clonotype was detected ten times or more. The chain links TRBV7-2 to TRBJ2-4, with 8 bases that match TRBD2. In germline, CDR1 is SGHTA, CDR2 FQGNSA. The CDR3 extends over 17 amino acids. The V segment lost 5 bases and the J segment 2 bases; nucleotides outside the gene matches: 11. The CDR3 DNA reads TGTGCCAGCAGCCCCGGTCTGGGACTAGACTCCAAAAACATTCAGTACTTC. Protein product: CASSPGLGLDSKNIQYF.

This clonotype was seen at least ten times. Here the CDR3 DNA reads TGTGCCTGGAGTGTACGGGCTCAGCAGCCCCAGCATTTT. Amino acid sequence: CAWSVRAQQPQHF. The chain uses TRBV30 and TRBJ1-5; D ambiguous. This CDR3 has 13 residues. From germline, CDR1 is GTSNPN and CDR2 SVGIG (reference sequence). Trimming pared 0 bases from V and 7 bases from J, leaving 10 bases between.